The 21 T cell receptor beta chains below all came from one sample that was sequenced in a study of cytomegalovirus exposure and HLA in healthy donors. The primer mix had 60 Vbeta and 13 Jbeta primers. TCRdb's copy holds only in-frame clones and misses some; the assay was immunoSEQ multiplex PCR. The data hold over 120,000 clones, with 78% observed a single time. The material sequenced was PBMCs. These receptors all stem from a woman younger than 35 in good health and CMV-seropositive.

J is TRBJ1-1 and V is TRBV9; TRBD1 agrees at 9 bases. J lost 11 bases, V lost 1 base, and 18 bases had no gene match. The CDR3 sequence is 17 residues long. Per the germline V gene, CDR1 is SGDLS and CDR2 is YYNGEE. The CDR3 nucleotides are TGTGCCAGCAGCGTAAGCCCCCAGGGGGGGACAGGGCTGAGGGCTTTCTTT. It encodes CASSVSPQGGTGLRAFF.

CDR3 DNA sequence: TGTGCCAGCAGTTCCCTCTTACAGGGGACCTACAATGAGCAGTTCTTC. This translates into CASSSLLQGTYNEQFF. The rearrangement links TRBV27 to TRBJ2-1, with 7 bases that match TRBD1. Losses at the gene ends were 4 bases for V and 2 bases for J; bases not matched to a gene: 8. This CDR3 is 16 amino acids long. Germline-derived CDR1 and CDR2 are MNHEY and SMNVEV (reference sequence).

The chain couples TRBV10-3 to TRBJ2-2; possibly TRBD2 for D (5 bases). CDR1 and CDR2 (germline): ENHRY, SYGVKD. V was trimmed by 2 bases and J by 0 bases, leaving 13 bases between them. The CDR3 length is 17 residues. This CDR3 is CAISEPWLATNTGELFF. DNA for the CDR3: TGTGCCATCAGTGAGCCGTGGCTAGCAACGAACACCGGGGAGCTGTTTTTT.

The rearrangement joins TRBV6-5 to TRBJ1-6; D perhaps matches TRBD1 (6 bases). Germline V gene data show CDR1 as MNHEY and CDR2 as SVGAGI. Trimming pared 0 bases from V and 10 bases from J, leaving 13 bases between. This CDR3 has 15 residues. Here the CDR3 DNA reads TGTGCCAGCAGTTACTCGACCAGGGGTTTCTCACCCCTCCACTTT. This encodes CASSYSTRGFSPLHF.

V gene TRBV7-9 combines with J gene TRBJ2-5; 7 bases are shared with TRBD2. J gave up 3 bases and V 5 bases, and 12 bases lay outside the gene matches. From germline, CDR1 is SEHNR and CDR2 FQNEAQ (reference sequence). This CDR3 comprises 16 residues. This CDR3 reads CASSTRIGTTKETQYF. CDR3 nucleotides: TGTGCCAGCAGCACCCGCATCGGGACTACCAAAGAGACCCAGTACTTC.

With regard to this clone: This same CDR3 is encoded by further DNA sequences in the sample. J is TRBJ1-4 and V is TRBV19, with 9 bases that match TRBD1. The CDR3 loop spans 15 amino acids. The J segment lost 2 bases and the V segment lost 5 bases, leaving 3 bases of the junction unmatched. In germline, CDR1 is LNHDA, CDR2 SQIVND (reference sequence). The CDR3 DNA reads TGTGCCAGTAGTGCCGACAGGGGGACTAATGAAAAACTGTTTTTT. Translating gives CASSADRGTNEKLFF.

V gene TRBV18 combines with J gene TRBJ2-3, with a weak D call TRBD2 (6 bases). The CDR3 length is 15 residues. Germline assignment: CDR1 KGHSH and CDR2 LQKENI. Between the trimmed V and J ends, which lost 2 bases and 0 bases, there was a span of 9 bases. CDR3 DNA sequence: TGTGCCAGCTCACCAGTGGGGGGAAGCACAGATACGCAGTATTTT. It is translated as CASSPVGGSTDTQYF.

The chain couples TRBV5-1 to TRBJ1-3; D is unclear. There are 16 residues in the CDR3. With 4 bases removed from V and 1 base from J, the gap between germline ends came to 15 bases. Germline CDR1 SGHRS, CDR2 YFSETQ. In nucleotides, the CDR3 is TGCGCCAGCAGCCATGCCCCGAGCCGTTCTGGAAACACCATATATTTT. Amino acid sequence: CASSHAPSRSGNTIYF.

This clone has just one count. The chain has TRBV6-5 and TRBJ1-2; 8 bases are a match to TRBD1. This CDR3 contains 14 residues. Germline V CDR1 and CDR2: MNHEY, SVGAGI. V was clipped by 4 bases and J by 4 bases; unmatched bases: 5. CDR3 sequence (DNA): TGTGCCAGCAGTTCGGGACAGGAGATCTATGGCTACACCTTC. Translation: CASSSGQEIYGYTF.

CDR3 region: CAWSVHRGREAFF. The DNA for the CDR3 is TGTGCCTGGAGTGTACACAGGGGCCGAGAAGCTTTCTTT. The genes are TRBV30 and TRBJ1-1; 7 bases are shared with TRBD1. The CDR3 consists of 13 residues. CDR1 is GTSNPN and CDR2 is SVGIG in the germline V gene (reference sequence). The J segment lost 8 bases and the V segment lost 0 bases, leaving 6 bases of the junction unmatched.

V and J are TRBV2 and TRBJ1-2, with TRBD1 identical over 11 bases. V dropped 6 bases and J dropped 8; count of bases not matched to a gene: 8. CDR1 SNHLY and CDR2 FYNNEI come from the germline V gene. The CDR3 consists of 14 residues. CDR3 coding DNA: TGTGCCAGCAGGGCCGGGACAGGGGGATACGGCTACACCTTC. Its translation is CASRAGTGGYGYTF. Supplemented by reference TRBV2 and TRBJ1-2, the full variable domain reads EPEVTQTPSHQVTQMGQEVILRCVPISNHLYFYWYRQILGQKVEFLVSFYNNEISEKSEIFDDQFSVERPDGSNFTLKIRSTKLEDSAMYFCASRAGTGGYGYTFGSGTRLTVV.

The J gene is TRBJ1-1, the V gene TRBV5-1; D is uncertain. This CDR3 has 13 amino acids. Germline CDR1 reads SGHRS; CDR2 reads YFSETQ. Between the trimmed V and J ends, which lost 3 bases and 4 bases, there was a span of 10 bases. In nucleotides, the CDR3 is TGCGCCAGCAGCTCCAATCTAGCCACTGAAGCTTTCTTT. Translation: CASSSNLATEAFF.

This clone appeared once. The CDR3: CASVASGSRQPQHF. CDR3 nucleotides: TGTGCCAGCGTTGCGTCGGGGTCACGGCAGCCCCAGCATTTT. The chain employs TRBV28 and TRBJ1-5; no clear D gene. This CDR3 contains 14 residues. Deletions cut 8 bases from V and 7 bases from J, with 18 bases between. The V gene's germline CDR1 is MDHEN and CDR2 SYDVKM.

V usage is TRBV5-1 and J usage is TRBJ1-1, with a tentative D call TRBD1 (5 bases). The germline CDR1 and CDR2 sequences are SGHRS and YFSETQ. Between the trimmed V and J ends, which lost 1 base and 5 bases, there was a span of 9 bases. This CDR3 comprises 13 residues. CDR3 in amino acids: CASSLIGATEAFF. The CDR3 DNA is TGCGCCAGCAGCTTGATTGGGGCAACTGAAGCTTTCTTT.

The V gene is TRBV9, the J gene TRBJ2-7; the D gene is possibly TRBD2 (6 bases). V lost 0 bases and J lost 2, with 9 bases in between. CDR1 is SGDLS, CDR2 YYNGEE, per germline. CDR3 size: 14 residues. DNA for the CDR3: TGTGCCAGCAGCGTAGACGGGGGACCCTACGAGCAGTACTTC. Encoded protein: CASSVDGGPYEQYF.

The chain couples TRBV6-5 to TRBJ2-4; 8 nucleotides line up with TRBD1. Trimming at V came to 4 bases and at J to 3 bases, leaving 8 bases not matched to a gene. The V gene's germline CDR1 is MNHEY and CDR2 SVGAGI. There are 16 residues in the CDR3. The CDR3 DNA follows: TGTGCCAGCAGTTCACAGGGGGGACTGGGCAAAAACATTCAGTACTTC. Its protein product is CASSSQGGLGKNIQYF.

The V and J genes are TRBV27 and TRBJ1-1; 12 nucleotides line up with TRBD1. This CDR3 spans 17 amino acids. J lost 0 bases, V lost 6 bases, and 8 bases had no gene match. Germline V gene data show CDR1 as MNHEY and CDR2 as SMNVEV (reference sequence). DNA of the CDR3: TGTGCCAGCAGCAGGGGACAGGGGGCCCCTATGAACACTGAAGCTTTCTTT. It translates to CASSRGQGAPMNTEAFF.

The count of this clone is one. This sequence joins TRBV11-1 and TRBJ2-3; 14 bases agree with TRBD2. The CDR3 contains 19 residues. CDR1 SGHAT and CDR2 FQDESV come from the germline V gene (reference sequence). Trimming at V came to 3 bases and at J to 4 bases, leaving 12 bases not matched to a gene. CDR3 in DNA: TGTGCCAGCAGCTTTGGACTAGCGGGGGGCCCCTTGAGGTCAGATACGCAGTATTTT. Encoded protein: CASSFGLAGGPLRSDTQYF.

This clone was seen a handful of times. The chain carries TRBV25-1 and TRBJ1-6, with 8 bases that match TRBD1. Germline CDR1 reads MGHDK; CDR2 reads SYGVNS. This CDR3 has 16 residues. With V trimmed by 1 base and J by 6 bases, 5 bases remained unmatched. The CDR3 sequence is CASSESGGRGNSPLHF. In DNA form, the CDR3 reads TGTGCCAGCAGTGAATCAGGGGGCCGGGGTAATTCACCCCTCCACTTT.

This chain connects TRBV7-9 to TRBJ2-1; 8 positions agree with TRBD1. V was pared by 4 bases and J by 6 bases, with 5 bases of the junction left unmatched. The CDR3 consists of 14 residues. Germline values: CDR1 SEHNR, CDR2 FQNEAQ (reference sequence). The DNA for the CDR3 is TGTGCCAGCAGCTCAATGGACAGGGCCAATGAGCAGTTCTTC. It yields the protein CASSSMDRANEQFF.

V usage is TRBV19 and J usage is TRBJ1-5, with 10 positions matching TRBD1. The CDR3 sequence is 13 residues long. The V gene end was trimmed by 8 bases and the J gene end by 2 bases; junction bases not matched to a gene: 0. Germline CDR1 reads LNHDA; CDR2 reads SQIVND (reference sequence). The chain's CDR3 is CASGQGGNQPQHF. The CDR3 DNA reads TGTGCCAGTGGACAGGGGGGCAATCAGCCCCAGCATTTT. The full variable domain, completed using reference TRBV19 and TRBJ1-5, is DGGITQSPKYLFRKEGQNVTLSCEQNLNHDAMYWYRQDPGQGLRLIYYSQIVNDFQKGDIAEGYSVSREKKESFPLTVTSAQKNPTAFYLCASGQGGNQPQHFGDGTRLSIL.